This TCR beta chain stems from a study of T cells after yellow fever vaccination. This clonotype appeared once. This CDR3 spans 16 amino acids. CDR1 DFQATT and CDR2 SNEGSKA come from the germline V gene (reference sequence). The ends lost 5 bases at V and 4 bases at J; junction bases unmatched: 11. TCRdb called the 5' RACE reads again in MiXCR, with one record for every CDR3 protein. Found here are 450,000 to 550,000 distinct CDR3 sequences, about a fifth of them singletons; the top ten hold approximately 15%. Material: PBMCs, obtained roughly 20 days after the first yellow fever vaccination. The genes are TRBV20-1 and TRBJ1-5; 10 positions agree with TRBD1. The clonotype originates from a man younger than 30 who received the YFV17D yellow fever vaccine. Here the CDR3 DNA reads TGCAGTGCTGTATCCCGGGACAGGGGCTCTAATCAGCCCCAGCATTTT. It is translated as CSAVSRDRGSNQPQHF.